A selection of T cell receptor beta chains follows, all from one sample in a study of blood T cell repertoires in COVID-19. The protocol was immunoSEQ multiplex PCR, while the TCRdb copy is restricted to in-frame clones and leaves out a portion. The table shows about 280,000 clones, with roughly 90% occurring only once. The sample consisted of peripheral blood. These receptors all come from a man in his forties with acute or convalescent COVID-19. The CDR3 runs from the conserved cysteine through the conserved F or W. The D gene is left open where the match is weak. Size tells how often a clone was seen (once, few, many) or the class of an expanded clone, and some rows leave it out.

>TRBV11-3|TRBJ2-1|.|.
CASSLAAGSPRTEQFF
TGTGCCAGCAGCTTAGCAGCGGGCTCCCCCCGGACTGAGCAGTTCTTC
>TRBV6-1|TRBJ2-1|.|TRBD1
CASSDETGVDNEQFF
TGTGCCAGCAGTGACGAGACAGGGGTTGACAATGAGCAGTTCTTC
>TRBV29-1|TRBJ1-2|.|.
CSVEDQGSLEFYGYTF
TGCAGCGTTGAAGATCAGGGCAGCCTCGAGTTCTATGGCTACACCTTC
>TRBV29-1|TRBJ1-5|.|.
CSVADGDSNQPQHF
TGCAGCGTGGCGGACGGGGATAGCAATCAGCCCCAGCATTTT
>TRBV19|TRBJ1-3|.|TRBD1
CASRSRGGDSGNTIYF
TGTGCCAGTAGATCCCGAGGGGGCGACTCTGGAAACACCATATATTTT
>TRBV29-1|TRBJ2-1|.|.
CSSRGKSGVSYNEQFF
TGCAGTTCCAGGGGAAAAAGCGGGGTCTCCTACAATGAGCAGTTCTTC
>TRBV6-5|TRBJ2-3|.|.
CASTAGTRGDTQYF
TGTGCCAGCACGGCCGGGACAAGAGGAGATACGCAGTATTTT
>TRBV6-6|TRBJ1-5|.|.
CASSGVQTNQPQHF
TGTGCCAGCAGTGGTGTGCAGACTAATCAGCCCCAGCATTTT
>TRBV5-5|TRBJ1-5|few|TRBD1
CASSPEDRENQPQHF
TGTGCCAGCAGCCCCGAGGACAGGGAAAATCAGCCCCAGCATTTT
>TRBV6-5|TRBJ1-4|.|TRBD1
CASSLTQGAREKLFF
TGTGCCAGCAGTCTAACGCAGGGGGCCCGTGAAAAACTGTTTTTT
>TRBV7-9|TRBJ1-5|.|.
CASSSLGTGFNQPQHF
TGTGCCAGCAGTTCGCTTGGAACAGGGTTTAATCAGCCCCAGCATTTT
>TRBV7-9|TRBJ2-3|.|.
CASSFPGEEGTDTQYF
TGTGCCAGCAGCTTCCCTGGAGAGGAGGGCACAGATACGCAGTATTTT
>TRBV4-1|TRBJ2-7|once|TRBD1
CASSQEGTGAYEQYF
TGCGCCAGCAGCCAAGAAGGGACAGGGGCCTACGAGCAGTACTTC
>TRBV27|TRBJ1-5|.|TRBD1
CASNPGDSLNQPQHF
TGTGCCAGCAACCCCGGGGACAGCTTAAATCAGCCCCAGCATTTT
>TRBV9|TRBJ1-2|.|.
CASSIQTANYGYTF
TGTGCCAGCAGCATCCAGACAGCTAACTATGGCTACACCTTC
>TRBV4-1|TRBJ1-6|.|.
CASSQETVGNSPLHF
TGCGCCAGCAGCCAAGAGACCGTGGGCAATTCACCCCTCCACTTT
>TRBV2|TRBJ1-1|once|.
CASNPDTGGTEAFF
TGTGCCAGCAACCCAGACACGGGAGGCACTGAAGCTTTCTTT
>TRBV28|TRBJ1-1|.|.
CASSSHTNTEAFF
TGTGCCAGCAGTTCTCACACGAACACTGAAGCTTTCTTT
>TRBV18|TRBJ1-1|.|TRBD1
CASSPQSTGGHTEAFF
TGTGCCAGCTCACCACAGTCGACAGGGGGCCACACTGAAGCTTTCTTT
>TRBV15|TRBJ1-6|.|.
CATSRRGSATNSPLHF
TGTGCCACCAGCAGAAGGGGATCGGCAACCAATTCACCCCTCCACTTT
>TRBV5-1|TRBJ1-3|.|.
CASSPSPNTGNTIYF
TGCGCCAGCAGCCCCTCACCGAACACAGGAAACACCATATATTTT
>TRBV27|TRBJ2-7|.|.
CASSSERGRGEQYF
TGTGCCAGCAGTTCTGAGAGGGGCAGGGGCGAGCAGTACTTC
>TRBV10-1|TRBJ2-1|.|TRBD2
CASSDSRTSGGDNEQFF
TGCGCCAGCAGTGACTCTCGGACTAGCGGGGGGGACAATGAGCAGTTCTTC